Listed below are T cell receptor beta chains from one sample, sequenced in a study of blood T cell repertoires in COVID-19. Assay: immunoSEQ multiplex PCR; the TCRdb copy retains only in-frame clones and omits some. The table has 150,000 to 200,000 clones, 86% seen once; the top ten hold around 7%. Sequencing used peripheral blood. These receptors came from a middle-aged man with active or convalescent COVID-19. CDR3s include the opening cysteine and the closing phenylalanine or tryptophan. A D gene is named only where the DNA matches it firmly. The size entry is marked missing in some rows and otherwise reads once, few, many or a size class.

j_call clone_size d_call v_call cdr3_nt cdr3_aa
TRBJ2-6 - - TRBV3-1/TRBV3-2 TGTGCCAGCACCACCACCAACTGGGCGGGCGGCAACGTCCTGACTTTC CASTTTNWAGGNVLTF
TRBJ2-7 - - TRBV5-1 TGCGCCAGCAGCCCAGGGTCCTCTCGGGCCGAGCAGTACTTC CASSPGSSRAEQYF
TRBJ1-4 - - TRBV2 TGTGCCAGCATACCGGGATCCTCGAATGAAAAACTGTTTTTT CASIPGSSNEKLFF
TRBJ2-3 once - TRBV7-9 TGTGCCAGCAGCTCGGCCCTCAGGGGTCCCGGATTCACAGATACGCAGTATTTT CASSSALRGPGFTDTQYF
TRBJ2-3 - - TRBV6-2/TRBV6-3 TGTGCCAGCAGTTTTAGGGACTTCACAGATACGCAGTATTTT CASSFRDFTDTQYF
TRBJ2-6 - TRBD2 TRBV7-2 TGTGCCAGCAGCTTAGCTCCTAGCGGGGGGGCCTCTGGGGCCAACGTCCTGACTTTC CASSLAPSGGASGANVLTF
TRBJ2-1 - - TRBV30 TGTGCCTGGAGCGTGGACTCATACAATGAGCAGTTCTTC CAWSVDSYNEQFF
TRBJ2-7 - - TRBV20-1 TGCAGTGCTAGGTTGGCGGGCGGGCAGTACTTC CSARLAGGQYF
TRBJ2-7 few - TRBV15 TGTGCCACCAGCAGAGATGTGGGAGGCGAGCAGTACTTC CATSRDVGGEQYF
TRBJ2-3 - TRBD2 TRBV6-6 TGTGCCAGCAGTCTAGCGGGAACCACAGATACGCAGTATTTT CASSLAGTTDTQYF
TRBJ1-2 - - TRBV2 TGTGCCAGCAGTACCACCCCGCAGGCAGCTAACTATGGCTACACCTTC CASSTTPQAANYGYTF
TRBJ1-1 - TRBD1 TRBV27 TGTGCCAGCAAGACCGGGACAGGGGGCTTTGAAGCTTTCTTT CASKTGTGGFEAFF
TRBJ2-6 - - TRBV6-2/TRBV6-3 TGTGCCAGCAGCGACACCTCTGGGGCCAACGTCCTGACTTTC CASSDTSGANVLTF
TRBJ2-3 - TRBD2 TRBV13 TGTGCCAGCAGCGCCCGACTAGCGGGAGCACCAGATACGCAGTATTTT CASSARLAGAPDTQYF
TRBJ1-2 - TRBD1 TRBV4-3 TGCGCCAGCAGCCAAGACAGGGGGCTTGACTATGGCTACACCTTC CASSQDRGLDYGYTF
TRBJ1-1 - TRBD1 TRBV7-2 TGTGCCAGCAGCGTGGGACAGGGAAACACTGAAGCTTTCTTT CASSVGQGNTEAFF
TRBJ2-3 - TRBD2 TRBV3-1/TRBV3-2 TGTGCCAGCAGCCATACTAGCGGCGGTGGAACGCAGTATTTT CASSHTSGGGTQYF
TRBJ1-2 - TRBD1 TRBV6-5 TGTGCCAGCAGGAACCCGGGACAGGATTTTTATGGCTACACCTTC CASRNPGQDFYGYTF
TRBJ2-2 - - TRBV6-6 TGTGCCAGCAGTTACCATGGCGGCAACACCGGGGAGCTGTTTTTT CASSYHGGNTGELFF
TRBJ1-2 - TRBD1 TRBV6-1 TGTGCCAGCAGTGACAGGACAGGGCCATGGATAAGCTACACCTTC CASSDRTGPWISYTF
TRBJ2-2 - - TRBV6-1 TGTGCCAGCAGTGAATGGGGCGCTAACACCGGGGAGCTGTTTTTT CASSEWGANTGELFF
TRBJ1-5 once - TRBV6-5 TGTGCCAGCAGCACCAGGGTGGGTAGCAATCAGCCCCAGCATTTT CASSTRVGSNQPQHF
TRBJ1-5 - - TRBV7-2 TGTGCCAGCAGCCCAGGGAAGCAGCCCCAGCATTTT CASSPGKQPQHF
TRBJ2-1 few - TRBV11-3 TGTGCCAGCAGTAAGTACGAGAGCTCCTACAATGAGCAGTTCTTC CASSKYESSYNEQFF
TRBJ2-7 - TRBD2 TRBV28 TGTGCCAGCAGTCCTCTAGCGGGAACGACCTACGAGCAGTACTTC CASSPLAGTTYEQYF
TRBJ2-1 once - TRBV19 TGTGCCAGTCAGGTGGTGCAGACTAGCAATGAGCAGTTCTTC CASQVVQTSNEQFF
TRBJ1-6 - - TRBV19 TGTGCCAGTAGTATAAGGGACACTAATTCACCCCTCCACTTT CASSIRDTNSPLHF
TRBJ2-5 - TRBD2 TRBV25-1 TGTGCCAGCAGGGGGGGGGTTGCAGAGACCCAGTACTTC CASRGGVAETQYF
TRBJ2-3 - - TRBV24-1 TGTGCCACCTCTGCCTGGGACATCACAGATACGCAGTATTTT CATSAWDITDTQYF
TRBJ1-4 - - TRBV16 TGTGCCAGCAGCCGAATCGGAGGGCCCTTGGGTGAAAAACTGTTTTTT CASSRIGGPLGEKLFF
TRBJ1-6 - - TRBV5-1 TGCGCCAGCAGCTTGTTCACAGGCTCCTATAATTCACCCCTCCACTTT CASSLFTGSYNSPLHF
TRBJ1-3 once TRBD1 TRBV19 TGTGCCAGTAGTACCGGGACAGGTTTCTCTGGAAACACCATATATTTT CASSTGTGFSGNTIYF
TRBJ2-7 - - TRBV24-1 TGTGCCACCAGTGATTTGGCAGGGAGGGAGCAGTACTTC CATSDLAGREQYF
TRBJ1-2 - - TRBV6-5 TGTGCCAGCCGCGACCCGGACAAGCCGGGCGGCTACACCTTC CASRDPDKPGGYTF
TRBJ1-3 - - TRBV5-1 TGCGCCAGCAGCTTGGAAGTCAGCTCTGGAAACACCATATATTTT CASSLEVSSGNTIYF
TRBJ1-2 - TRBD1 TRBV27 TGTGCCAGCAGTACCACCCAGGGGACAGGGTTTAACTATGGCTACACCTTC CASSTTQGTGFNYGYTF
TRBJ1-2 - - TRBV5-8 TGTGCCAGCAGCGAGGGTCCTGGTGGCTACACCTTC CASSEGPGGYTF
TRBJ1-2 - TRBD1 TRBV7-2 TGTGCCAGCAGCTTACAGGGGGCAGGCTATGGCTACACCTTC CASSLQGAGYGYTF
TRBJ2-1 - - TRBV19 TGTGCCAGTAGTGGCGGGGAGCGGTATGAGCAGTTCTTC CASSGGERYEQFF
TRBJ1-3 - TRBD1 TRBV3-1/TRBV3-2 TGTGCCAGCAAAGGACAGGGGTCCCTTTACTCTGGAAACACCATATATTTT CASKGQGSLYSGNTIYF